Listed below are T cell receptor beta chains from one sample, sequenced in a study of CD8+CD57+ T cells in acquired aplastic anemia. TCRdb itself ran the reads through MiXCR, one entry per CDR3 protein. The table shows 55,000 to 60,000 distinct CDR3 sequences, with around 50% occurring only once. The sample taken for sequencing was sorted CD4+, CD8+, or CD8+CD57+ T cells (not recorded which) from PBMCs. The receptors were sampled from a human donor with aplastic anemia. Each CDR3 is given with its conserved first and last residue. D genes are given only for firm matches. The listing skips clone size in some rows; elsewhere it reads once, few, many or a size class.

TRBV29-1	TRBJ1-1	NA	NA	CSSWANTEAFF	TGCAGCTCTTGGGCGAACACTGAAGCTTTCTTT
TRBV28	TRBJ2-4	NA	NA	CASSLLSLAKNIQYF	TGTGCCAGCAGTTTACTGAGTCTAGCCAAAAACATTCAGTACTTC
TRBV12-3/TRBV12-4	TRBJ1-2	NA	NA	CAGSFGGPNYGYTF	TGTGCCGGCAGTTTTGGCGGTCCCAACTATGGCTACACCTTT
TRBV5-1	TRBJ2-7	TRBD2	NA	CASTGGGPSSEQYF	TGCGCCAGCACCGGCGGGGGGCCGAGCTCCGAGCAGTACTTC
TRBV4-1	TRBJ2-1	NA	many	CASSHARGSNEQFF	TGCGCCAGCAGCCACGCCCGGGGGTCCAATGAGCAGTTCTTC
TRBV19	TRBJ1-2	NA	NA	CASTPGQEGGYTF	TGTGCCAGTACCCCCGGCCAGGAGGGTGGCTACACCTTC
TRBV19	TRBJ1-4	NA	NA	CASSVWGEKLFF	TGTGCCAGTTCAGTTTGGGGTGAAAAACTGTTTTTT
TRBV29-1	TRBJ1-2	NA	few	CSVEEQDDGYTF	TGCAGCGTTGAGGAACAGGACGATGGCTACACCTTC
TRBV10-3	TRBJ2-7	NA	NA	CAITEGQFGLYEQYF	TGTGCCATCACCGAGGGACAATTCGGGCTCTACGAGCAGTACTTC
TRBV5-6	TRBJ2-5	TRBD2	NA	CASSRLAGGQETQYF	TGTGCCAGCAGCAGACTAGCGGGGGGGCAGGAGACCCAGTACTTC
TRBV13	TRBJ1-3	NA	NA	CASSLQGNTIYF	TGTGCCAGCAGCTTACAGGGAAACACCATATATTTT
TRBV29-1	TRBJ1-2	NA	medium-sized	CSVEEGVGGYTF	TGCAGCGTTGAGGAGGGAGTAGGGGGCTACACCTTC
TRBV7-9	TRBJ1-6	NA	NA	CASSPRNSPLHF	TGTGCCAGCAGCCCCAGAAATTCACCCCTCCACTTT
TRBV24-1	TRBJ2-1	TRBD1	NA	CATPTGTGQFF	TGTGCCACTCCAACCGGGACAGGACAGTTCTTC
TRBV2	TRBJ2-1	NA	NA	CASSFPIDNEQFF	TGTGCCAGCAGTTTCCCAATAGACAATGAGCAGTTCTTC
TRBV3-1	TRBJ2-2	TRBD1	many	CASSRDRALTGELFF	TGTGCCAGCAGTCGCGACAGGGCCCTTACCGGGGAGCTGTTTTTT
TRBV24-1	TRBJ1-5	NA	NA	CATSDLDSNQPQHF	TGTGCCACCAGTGATTTGGACAGCAATCAGCCCCAGCATTTT
TRBV6-1	TRBJ2-1	TRBD2	few	CASGPIERGSYNEQFF	TGTGCCAGCGGGCCGATAGAGCGGGGCTCCTACAATGAGCAGTTCTTC
TRBV10-3	TRBJ1-3	TRBD1	once	CAISKTGGNSGNTIYF	TGTGCCATCAGTAAAACAGGGGGTAACTCTGGAAACACCATATATTTT
TRBV20-1	TRBJ2-6	NA	many	CSARAPRNVLTF	TGCAGTGCAAGGGCCCCGAGGAACGTCCTGACTTTC
TRBV24-1	TRBJ1-2	TRBD1	NA	CATSRDSYYGYTF	TGTGCCACCAGTCGGGACAGTTACTATGGCTACACCTTC
TRBV7-9	TRBJ2-7	TRBD2	NA	CASGLGTSGGAYNEQYF	TGTGCCAGCGGCTTAGGAACTAGCGGGGGGGCCTACAATGAGCAGTACTTC
TRBV10-2	TRBJ2-7	NA	NA	CASSESTKGDPDRSYEQYF	TGCGCCAGCAGTGAGTCGACCAAGGGGGATCCCGACAGGTCCTACGAGCAGTACTTC
TRBV20-1	TRBJ1-2	NA	NA	CSASPDGGDGYTF	TGCAGTGCTAGTCCTGACGGAGGAGATGGCTACACCTTC
TRBV2	TRBJ1-3	NA	NA	CASRTGGNTIYF	TGTGCCAGCAGGACAGGTGGAAACACCATATATTTT
TRBV10-3	TRBJ2-3	TRBD1	NA	CAISGGQVTDTQYF	TGTGCCATCAGTGGGGGACAGGTCACAGATACGCAGTATTTT
TRBV20-1	TRBJ1-1	NA	NA	CSVLDRRIFPEAFF	TGCAGTGTCCTAGACAGGCGCATATTCCCTGAAGCTTTCTTT
TRBV4-3	TRBJ2-6	NA	few	CASSQDRQSGASVLTF	TGCGCCAGCAGCCAAGATCGCCAATCTGGGGCCAGCGTCCTGACTTTC
TRBV14	TRBJ1-6	NA	many	CASSQGQGGRHLNSPLHF	TGTGCCAGCAGCCAAGGGCAGGGTGGAAGGCATCTGAATTCACCCCTCCACTTT